A single sample gave rise to the 2 T cell receptor beta chains below, sequenced in a study of blood T cell repertoires in COVID-19 (dated by TCRdb to the early 2020s). Library prep was done by the immunoSEQ multiplex PCR assay. Imported from immuneACCESS, the table was reduced by TCRdb to in-frame sequences with V and J called. These copies leave out some clones; in studies compared against another copy, an unresolved V gene accounts for under half, and the cause of the remainder is not known. In all, the sample holds under 200,000 clones, and roughly 85% of those were seen once. The ten largest clonotypes hold roughly 5.4% of the sample. The sample taken for sequencing was peripheral blood. These receptors all stem from a woman aged 45-65 years with COVID-19, enrolled during active disease.

This chain connects TRBV6-2 or TRBV6-3 to TRBJ1-1; 7 nucleotides align to TRBD1. J gave up 2 bases and V 2 bases, and 5 bases lay outside the gene matches. Germline-derived CDR1 and CDR2 are MNHEY and SVGEGT. The CDR3 is 15 residues long. In DNA form, the CDR3 reads TGTGCCAGCAGTTACAGGGGGCTCGTAAACACTGAAGCTTTCTTT. This sequence encodes CASSYRGLVNTEAFF.

The chain uses TRBV30 and TRBJ2-5, with unresolved D. Trimming took 0 bases from V and 1 from J, leaving 9 bases between them. In germline, CDR1 is GTSNPN, CDR2 SVGIG (reference sequence). The CDR3 length is 14 residues. The CDR3 region has the DNA TGTGCCTGGAGTGTACTCAGGCCCCAAGAGACCCAGTACTTC. Residues: CAWSVLRPQETQYF.